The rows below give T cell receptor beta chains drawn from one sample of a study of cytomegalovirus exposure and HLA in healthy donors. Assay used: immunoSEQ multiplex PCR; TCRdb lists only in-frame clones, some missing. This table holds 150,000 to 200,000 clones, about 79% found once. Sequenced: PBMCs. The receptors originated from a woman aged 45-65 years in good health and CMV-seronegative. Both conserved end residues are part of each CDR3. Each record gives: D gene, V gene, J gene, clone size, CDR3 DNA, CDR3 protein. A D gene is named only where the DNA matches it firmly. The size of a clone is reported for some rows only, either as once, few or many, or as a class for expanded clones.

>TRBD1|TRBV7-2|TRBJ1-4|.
TGTGCCAGCAGCCCAGACAGGGGGCGCGTATCTAATGAAAAACTGTTTTTT
CASSPDRGRVSNEKLFF
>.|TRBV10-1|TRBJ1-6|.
TGCGCCAGCAGAACCGACATTTACCCCTATAATTCACCCCTCCACTTT
CASRTDIYPYNSPLHF
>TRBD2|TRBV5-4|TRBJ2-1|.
TGTGCCAGCAGCTTGCCCCGGGGTAGCGGGACCTACAATGAGCAGTTCTTC
CASSLPRGSGTYNEQFF
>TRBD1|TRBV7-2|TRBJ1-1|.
TGTGCCAGCAGCTTGTCCGGGACAGGAGTGAACACTGAAGCTTTCTTT
CASSLSGTGVNTEAFF
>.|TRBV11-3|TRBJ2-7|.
TGTGCCAGCAGCTACGGGAGAGGGTCCTACGAGCAGTACTTC
CASSYGRGSYEQYF
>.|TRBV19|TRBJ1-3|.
TGTGCCAGTAGGAAACAAGGAAACACCATATATTTT
CASRKQGNTIYF
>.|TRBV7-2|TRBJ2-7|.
TGTGCCAGCAACTACGACAGCCACGAGCAGTACTTC
CASNYDSHEQYF
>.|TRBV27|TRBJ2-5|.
TGTGCCAGCAGTTTAAGGGGTGTAGGCGGGATACAAGAGACCCAGTACTTC
CASSLRGVGGIQETQYF
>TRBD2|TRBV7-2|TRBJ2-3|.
TGTGCCAGCAGCTTAGATGGGACTAGCGGGGGGGAGGCAGATACGCAGTATTTT
CASSLDGTSGGEADTQYF
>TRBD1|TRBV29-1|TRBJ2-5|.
TGCAGCGTGGGACAGGGGGTAAGAGAGACCCAGTACTTC
CSVGQGVRETQYF
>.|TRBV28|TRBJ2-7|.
TGTGCCAGCAGTTTAGGCAGCTCCTACGAGCAGTACTTC
CASSLGSSYEQYF
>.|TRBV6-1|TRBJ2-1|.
TGTGCCAGCAGTAACAGGTGGCTAGTGGGGCAGTTCTTC
CASSNRWLVGQFF
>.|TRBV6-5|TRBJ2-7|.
TGTGCCAGCAGTTATGGGCGGGTTTCCTACGAGCAGTACTTC
CASSYGRVSYEQYF
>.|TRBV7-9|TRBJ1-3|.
TGTGCCAGCAGCCCACCGGGACTGGGGGACACCATATATTTT
CASSPPGLGDTIYF
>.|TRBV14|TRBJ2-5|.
TGTGCCAGCAGCCAAGGTCTACAAGAGACCCAGTACTTC
CASSQGLQETQYF
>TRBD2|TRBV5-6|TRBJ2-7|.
TGTGCCAGCAGTCCCGGGACTAGCTCAACCTACGAGCAGTACTTC
CASSPGTSSTYEQYF
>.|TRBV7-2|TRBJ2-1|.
TGTGCCAGCAGCTTAGCGCGCGGTTACAATGAGCAGTTCTTC
CASSLARGYNEQFF
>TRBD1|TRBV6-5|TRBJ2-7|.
TGTGCCAGCAGTTACGTCCGGGACAGCCTCTACGAGCAGTACTTC
CASSYVRDSLYEQYF
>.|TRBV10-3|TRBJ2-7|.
TGTGCCATCAGGGAGGGGGCGGAATACGAGCAGTACTTC
CAIREGAEYEQYF
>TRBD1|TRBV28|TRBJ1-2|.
TGTGCCAGCATTGAGGACAGGGATTATGGCTACACCTTC
CASIEDRDYGYTF
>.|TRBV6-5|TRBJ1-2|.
TGTGCCAGCAGTTACGAGGGGACACCTAACTATGGCTACACCTTC
CASSYEGTPNYGYTF
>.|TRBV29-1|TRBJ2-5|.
TGCAGCGGGAGTACAGGGAGTATCGGGACCCAGTACTTC
CSGSTGSIGTQYF
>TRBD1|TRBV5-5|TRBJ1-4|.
TGTGCCAGCAGCCCGAGGACAGGGCAAATTTATGAAAAACTGTTTTTT
CASSPRTGQIYEKLFF
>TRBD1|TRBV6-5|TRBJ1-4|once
TGTGCCACGCGGGAGACAGGGGCCTATAATGAAAAACTGTTTTTT
CATRETGAYNEKLFF
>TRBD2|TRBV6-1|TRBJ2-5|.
TGTGCCACCAGGGGACTAGCGCTCGAGACCCAGTACTTC
CATRGLALETQYF
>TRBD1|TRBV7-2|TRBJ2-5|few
TGTGCCAGCAGCTCCTCCGTGACAGGGGTAGGAGGGACCCAGTACTTC
CASSSSVTGVGGTQYF
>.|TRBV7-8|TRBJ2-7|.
TGTGCCAGCACCCCGGGACACAATATAAACTACGAGCAGTACTTC
CASTPGHNINYEQYF
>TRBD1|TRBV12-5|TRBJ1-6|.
TGTGCTAGTGATCCCGGGACAGAGAATTCACCCCTCCACTTT
CASDPGTENSPLHF
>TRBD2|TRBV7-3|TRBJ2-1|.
TGTGCCAGCAGCTTGGGACTACCAAACAATGAGCAGTTCTTC
CASSLGLPNNEQFF
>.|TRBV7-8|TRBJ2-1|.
TGTGCCAGCAGCTTAGGTTCTAGCGAGTTCTACAATGAGCAGTTCTTC
CASSLGSSEFYNEQFF
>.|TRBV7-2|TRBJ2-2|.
TGTGCCAGCAGCTTCCAGGGGTTGGACACCGGGGAGCTGTTTTTT
CASSFQGLDTGELFF
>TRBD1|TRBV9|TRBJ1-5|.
TGTGCCAGCAGCGTAACGGGACAGGGGCTTCAGCCCCAGCATTTT
CASSVTGQGLQPQHF
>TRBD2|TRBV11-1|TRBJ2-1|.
TGTGCCAGCAGCTTTGAGTTAGCGGGAGAAGGTGAGCAGTTCTTC
CASSFELAGEGEQFF
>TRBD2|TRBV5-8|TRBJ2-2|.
TGTGCCAGCAGCCTGGAGGCGAGTAGCGGGAGGTCCGGGGAGCTGTTTTTT
CASSLEASSGRSGELFF
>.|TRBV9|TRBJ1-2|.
TGTGCCAGCAGCGGGGACAAGAAGTATGGCTACACCTTC
CASSGDKKYGYTF
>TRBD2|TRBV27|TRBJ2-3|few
TGTGCCAGCAGTTACGTAGCGGGGCCCAGAGATACGCAGTATTTT
CASSYVAGPRDTQYF
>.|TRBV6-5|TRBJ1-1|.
TGTGCCAGCAGTTACGTCTTTCCTCCCAACACTGAAGCTTTCTTT
CASSYVFPPNTEAFF
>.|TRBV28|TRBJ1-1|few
TGTGCCAGCAGTTTACTCGGGAACCGGGCTTTCTTT
CASSLLGNRAFF
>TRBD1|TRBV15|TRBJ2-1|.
TGTGCCACCAGCAAGACCGGGACAGCCCTTCCGTATGAGCAGTTCTTC
CATSKTGTALPYEQFF
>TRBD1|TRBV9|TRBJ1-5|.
TGTGCCAGCAGCGCCCAGGGACAGGGACGAAGCAATCAGCCCCAGCATTTT
CASSAQGQGRSNQPQHF
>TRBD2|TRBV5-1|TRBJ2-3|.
TGCGCCAGCAGCTTTACGGGAGGCCCCACAGATACGCAGTATTTT
CASSFTGGPTDTQYF
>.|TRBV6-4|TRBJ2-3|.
TGTGCCAGCAGTGACTCCGTCCGGGCAGATACGCAGTATTTT
CASSDSVRADTQYF
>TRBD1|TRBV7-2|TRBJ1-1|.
TGTGCCAGCAGCTTACCGGACAGGGATCTAGGTGAAGCTTTCTTT
CASSLPDRDLGEAFF